Sequencing of this TCR beta chain was carried out in a study of shared clonotypes between healthy human individuals. V lost 5 bases to trimming and J lost 6 bases; unmatched junction nucleotides: 4. The length of the CDR3 is 13 residues. CDR1 and CDR2 from the germline V gene are SSHAT and FNYEAQ (reference sequence). The study ran the assay at deep level. Genomic DNA (from each subset) was split evenly across several immunoSEQ plates. The assay was immunoSEQ multiplex PCR, and TCRdb's table has in-frame clones only and misses some. The sample shows 450,000 to 500,000 clones, over 75% of them seen only once.

The sequence came from a woman aged 40 to 55 in good health. Some clones in this sample may be carry-over from other donors' samples. The specimen was PBMCs. The chain has TRBV7-7 and TRBJ2-1; 7 bases are shared with TRBD2. CDR3 sequence reads: CASSRTRFNEQFF. CDR3 bases: TGTGCCAGCAGCCGGACTAGGTTCAATGAGCAGTTCTTC.